This T cell receptor beta chain was documented in a study of Ad26.COV2.S vaccination and SARS-CoV-2 variants. Overall study findings and caveats: Following vaccination, spike-specific CD8+ and CD4+ T cell responses reportedly exhibited substantial breadth. The TCR breadth and depth analyses may have understated or missed part of the total T cell responses.

Germline V gives CDR1 SEHNR, CDR2 FQNEAQ (reference sequence). CDR3 length: 15 residues. Trimming cost V 2 bases and J 2 bases, with 12 bases left between them. With regard to this clone: Its cognate antigen is unknown.

Specified treatment: roughly 18 received Ad26.COV2.S at low or high dose, single or two shots; 5 received placebo; per-sample allocation not given. All samples were drawn on day 63, counting from the first vaccine or placebo injection. An adult aged 18-55 years in Boston served as the donor. Built on an Ad26 vector, the vaccine expressed Wuhan-strain SARS-CoV-2 spike. Measured with immunoSEQ multiplex PCR; TCRdb has only the in-frame clones, and not every one. The sample has about 350,000 clones, approximately 90% seen once; the top ten hold approximately 5%. Source: peripheral blood, taken in a trial of Ad26.COV2.S vaccine versus placebo. The chain combines TRBV7-9 with TRBJ1-2, with D possibly TRBD1 on 6 matching bases. This clonotype originated in a person aged 18-60 years who received the Ad26.COV2.S COVID-19 vaccine or a placebo. CDR3 DNA sequence: TGTGCCAGCAGCTTAACAGGGATTCAGAACTATGGCTACACCTTC. Its translation: CASSLTGIQNYGYTF.